This T cell receptor beta chain was obtained from a study of human T cells and chemical hapten exposure. As for time point: patch test 1, 2 weeks after DPC sensitization. Regarding treatment: therapeutic diphenylcyclopropenone sensitization with weekly scalp DPC. This CDR3 comprises 14 residues. Germline values: CDR1 SNHLY, CDR2 FYNNEI. The sample holds many counts of this clonotype. The junction departs from germline at one end; a sequencing error may be responsible. MiXCR, applied by TCRdb to the RACE reads, yields one record per CDR3 protein. The sample has more than 150,000 distinct CDR3 sequences; approximately 14% are singletons.

This sequence was found in a woman aged 30 to 39 with alopecia areata. Some clones in this sample may be carry-over from other donors' samples. The chain carries TRBV2 and TRBJ1-4; D might be TRBD1 (5 bases). The specimen comprised whole blood, sampled in connection with sensitization to the hapten diphenylcyclopropenone (DPC). CDR3 amino acids: CASREGVLNEKLFF. DNA of the CDR3: TGTGCCAGCAGGGAAGGGGTGCTTAATGAAAAACTGTTTTTT. Based on the CDR3 plus reference TRBV2 and TRBJ1-4, the full variable domain is EPEVTQTPSHQVTQMGQEVILRCVPISNHLYFYWYRQILGQKVEFLVSFYNNEISEKSEIFDDQFSVERPDGSNFTLKIRSTKLEDSAMYFCASREGVLNEKLFFGSGTQLSVL.